The T cell receptor beta chain under discussion was sequenced for a study of response to subunit inactivated influenza vaccine. This clonotype has ten or more counts. TCRdb reanalysed the RT-PCR reads using MiXCR and keeps one entry per CDR3 protein. This sample has 750,000 to 850,000 distinct CDR3 sequences, with under 20% found just once. Trimming took off 6 bases at V and 3 bases at J, with 15 bases between the two ends. The CDR3 runs 14 residues. This clonotype was obtained from a man aged 45-65 years who received an inactivated influenza vaccine. This sample comprised PBMCs from blood, obtained more than 4 days after vaccination. This chain uses TRBV12-3 or TRBV12-4 with TRBJ2-7; TRBD1 is a possible D gene (6 bases). CDR3 loop: CASSPGVWGYEQYF. Written as DNA, the CDR3 is TGTGCCAGCAGCCCAGGGGTGTGGGGCTACGAGCAGTACTTC.